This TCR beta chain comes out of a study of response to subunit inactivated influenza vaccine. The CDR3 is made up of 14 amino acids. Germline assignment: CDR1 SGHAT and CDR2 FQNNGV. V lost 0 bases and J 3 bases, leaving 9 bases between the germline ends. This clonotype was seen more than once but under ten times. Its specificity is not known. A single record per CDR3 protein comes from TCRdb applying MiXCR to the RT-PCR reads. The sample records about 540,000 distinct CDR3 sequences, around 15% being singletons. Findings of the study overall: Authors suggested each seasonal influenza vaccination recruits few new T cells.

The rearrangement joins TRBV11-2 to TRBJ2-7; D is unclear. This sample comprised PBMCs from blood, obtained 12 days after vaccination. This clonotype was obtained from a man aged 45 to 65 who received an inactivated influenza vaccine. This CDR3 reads CASSLDLRYYEQYF. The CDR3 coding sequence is TGTGCCAGCAGCTTAGATCTTCGGTACTACGAGCAGTACTTC.